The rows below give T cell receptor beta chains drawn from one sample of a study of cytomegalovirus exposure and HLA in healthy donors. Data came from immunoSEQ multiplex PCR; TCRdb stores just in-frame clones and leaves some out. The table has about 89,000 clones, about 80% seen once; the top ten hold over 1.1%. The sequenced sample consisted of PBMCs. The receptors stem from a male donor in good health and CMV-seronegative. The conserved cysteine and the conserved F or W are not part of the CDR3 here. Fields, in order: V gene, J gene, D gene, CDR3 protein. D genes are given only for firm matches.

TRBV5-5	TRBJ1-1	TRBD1	ASSLRSGTAAEAF
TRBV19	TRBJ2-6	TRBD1	ASSPTGSSGANGLT
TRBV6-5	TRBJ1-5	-	ASSYSGRANQPQH
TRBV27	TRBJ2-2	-	ASTSGQIITGELF
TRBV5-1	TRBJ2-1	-	ASSFSPGHYNEQF
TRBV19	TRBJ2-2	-	ASSIGVGTGTGELF
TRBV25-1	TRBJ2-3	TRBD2	ASSGARGGEILYTQY
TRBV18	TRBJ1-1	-	ASSPRYAGPQSNTEAF
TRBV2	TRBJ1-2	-	ASSAGGRGYT
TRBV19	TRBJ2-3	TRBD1	ASSTGTGRRTDTQY
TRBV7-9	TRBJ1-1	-	ASSFGNRGGDTEAF
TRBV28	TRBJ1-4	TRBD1	ASSSGQGHEKLF
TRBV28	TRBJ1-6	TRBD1	ASSSSTGGLNSPLH
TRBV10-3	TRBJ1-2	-	ATYNAGLTNYGYT
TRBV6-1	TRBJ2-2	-	ASSEGQVDTGELF
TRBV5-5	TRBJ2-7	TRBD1	ASSLGQVAYEQY
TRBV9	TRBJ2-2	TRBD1	ASSVRQGGNTGELF
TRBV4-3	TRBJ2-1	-	ASSLTSRSSYNEQF
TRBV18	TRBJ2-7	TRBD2	ASTLNAGVLRSHYEQY
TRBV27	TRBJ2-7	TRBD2	ASRVAGEWNEQY
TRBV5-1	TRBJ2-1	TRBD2	ASSGLAGEYNEQF
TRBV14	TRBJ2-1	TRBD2	ASSSTSSGYNEQF
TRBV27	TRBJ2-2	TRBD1	ASSPRDRGPGRTGELF
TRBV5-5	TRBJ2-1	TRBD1	ASSLGLAGTGGNEQF
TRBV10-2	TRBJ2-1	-	ASSVFRDNEQF
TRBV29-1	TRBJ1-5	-	SVGTHRDQPQH
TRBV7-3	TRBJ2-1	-	ASSFRDRGEQF
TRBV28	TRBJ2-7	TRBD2	ASSRTSLTYEQY
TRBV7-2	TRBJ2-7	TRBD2	ASSASSGPYEQY
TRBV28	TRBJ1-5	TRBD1	ASSLSYTGVGVQPQH
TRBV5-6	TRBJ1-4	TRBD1	ASSMTGSLEKLF
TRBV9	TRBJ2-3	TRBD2	ASSVAGASGPTDTQY
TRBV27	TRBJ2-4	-	ASSLGGRNIQY
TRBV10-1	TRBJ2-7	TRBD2	VFRGGEQY
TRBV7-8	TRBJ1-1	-	ASSLGHGFTEAF
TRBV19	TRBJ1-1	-	ASSMERSTEAF
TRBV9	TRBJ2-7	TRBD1	ASSGQGAGYEQY
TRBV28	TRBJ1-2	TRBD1	ASSLGGESYGYT
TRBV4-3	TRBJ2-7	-	ASSQERGRYEQY
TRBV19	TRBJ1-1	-	ASSITPSIRAPEAF
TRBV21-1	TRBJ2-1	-	ASSTVCSGGSYNEQF
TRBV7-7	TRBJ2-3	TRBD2	ASSPLGSGSGTDTQY
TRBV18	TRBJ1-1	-	ASSPVSGTNTEAF
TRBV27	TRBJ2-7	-	ASSPSAVFGRGWYEQY
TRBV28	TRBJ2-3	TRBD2	ASSLTSGFAVGTDTQY
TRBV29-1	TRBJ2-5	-	SAENRQGGETQY
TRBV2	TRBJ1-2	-	ASSPSAQPALRGYT
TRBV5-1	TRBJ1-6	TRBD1	ASSDRTGADSPLH
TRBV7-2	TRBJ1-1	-	ASSQEPKVNTEAF
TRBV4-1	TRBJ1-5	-	ASSPNPREVGNQPQH
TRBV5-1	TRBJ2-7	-	ASSLEGGMAYEQY
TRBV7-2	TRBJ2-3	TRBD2	ASSLVPSGGGTDTQY
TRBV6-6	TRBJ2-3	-	ASSYVDSRTDTQY
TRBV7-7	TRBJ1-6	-	ASSPQGIVLPGSSTWSSPLH
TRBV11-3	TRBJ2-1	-	ASSLDGGGGYNEQF